This TCR beta chain was recovered during a study of T cell responses to AZD1222 COVID-19 vaccine. Clones were sequenced by immunoSEQ multiplex PCR, and TCRdb holds only the in-frame ones, with some missing. This sample has about 110,000 clones, with around 81% found just once. As regards this clone: Its antigen is unknown.

The ends lost 4 bases at V and 7 bases at J; junction bases unmatched: 9. Germline-derived CDR1 and CDR2 are SNHLY and FYNNEI. CDR3 size: 14 residues. Regarding the study as a whole: At baseline, just 5 or 6 AZD1222 recipients tested seropositive.

The chain is built from TRBV2 and TRBJ2-7; 8 bases are shared with TRBD2. This TCR was recovered from an adult in good health. Material: peripheral blood, obtained on day 0 of AZD1222 vaccination. CDR3 loop: CASSAKAGVGEQYF. In DNA, the CDR3 is TGTGCCAGCAGTGCGAAAGCGGGAGTCGGTGAGCAGTACTTC.